This TCR beta chain stems from a study of Graves' ophthalmopathy and Graves' hyperthyroidism. Study-level results: An approximately 84% specificity and about 88% sensitivity were achieved by a 13-signature model that separated ophthalmopathy from stable hyperthyroidism. Blood also contained most of the expanded thyroid clonotypes above 0.001 frequency.

V gave up 1 base and J gave up 8 bases, with 19 bases separating them. The CDR3 is 16 residues long. CDR1 is SGHAT, CDR2 FQNNGV, per germline. This clonotype was seen many times. Antigen unknown. As the starting material, over 9.5 ml of fresh peripheral blood yielded the PBMCs. Using RNA transcripts, the TCR beta CDR3 regions were amplified. HTBI-primed first-round RT-PCR preceded second-round multiplex PCR. TCRdb called the multiplex PCR reads again in MiXCR, with one record for every CDR3 protein. The profile shows about 210,000 distinct CDR3 sequences, around 28% of them singletons. The sequenced sample consisted of peripheral blood. The rearrangement joins TRBV11-2 to TRBJ2-3; D perhaps matches TRBD1 (6 bases). This sequence originates from a middle-aged man with Graves' ophthalmopathy. The CDR3 reads CASSLVNLQGKATQYF. CDR3 bases: TGTGCCAGCAGCTTAGTAAATCTGCAGGGGAAGGCTACGCAGTATTTT.